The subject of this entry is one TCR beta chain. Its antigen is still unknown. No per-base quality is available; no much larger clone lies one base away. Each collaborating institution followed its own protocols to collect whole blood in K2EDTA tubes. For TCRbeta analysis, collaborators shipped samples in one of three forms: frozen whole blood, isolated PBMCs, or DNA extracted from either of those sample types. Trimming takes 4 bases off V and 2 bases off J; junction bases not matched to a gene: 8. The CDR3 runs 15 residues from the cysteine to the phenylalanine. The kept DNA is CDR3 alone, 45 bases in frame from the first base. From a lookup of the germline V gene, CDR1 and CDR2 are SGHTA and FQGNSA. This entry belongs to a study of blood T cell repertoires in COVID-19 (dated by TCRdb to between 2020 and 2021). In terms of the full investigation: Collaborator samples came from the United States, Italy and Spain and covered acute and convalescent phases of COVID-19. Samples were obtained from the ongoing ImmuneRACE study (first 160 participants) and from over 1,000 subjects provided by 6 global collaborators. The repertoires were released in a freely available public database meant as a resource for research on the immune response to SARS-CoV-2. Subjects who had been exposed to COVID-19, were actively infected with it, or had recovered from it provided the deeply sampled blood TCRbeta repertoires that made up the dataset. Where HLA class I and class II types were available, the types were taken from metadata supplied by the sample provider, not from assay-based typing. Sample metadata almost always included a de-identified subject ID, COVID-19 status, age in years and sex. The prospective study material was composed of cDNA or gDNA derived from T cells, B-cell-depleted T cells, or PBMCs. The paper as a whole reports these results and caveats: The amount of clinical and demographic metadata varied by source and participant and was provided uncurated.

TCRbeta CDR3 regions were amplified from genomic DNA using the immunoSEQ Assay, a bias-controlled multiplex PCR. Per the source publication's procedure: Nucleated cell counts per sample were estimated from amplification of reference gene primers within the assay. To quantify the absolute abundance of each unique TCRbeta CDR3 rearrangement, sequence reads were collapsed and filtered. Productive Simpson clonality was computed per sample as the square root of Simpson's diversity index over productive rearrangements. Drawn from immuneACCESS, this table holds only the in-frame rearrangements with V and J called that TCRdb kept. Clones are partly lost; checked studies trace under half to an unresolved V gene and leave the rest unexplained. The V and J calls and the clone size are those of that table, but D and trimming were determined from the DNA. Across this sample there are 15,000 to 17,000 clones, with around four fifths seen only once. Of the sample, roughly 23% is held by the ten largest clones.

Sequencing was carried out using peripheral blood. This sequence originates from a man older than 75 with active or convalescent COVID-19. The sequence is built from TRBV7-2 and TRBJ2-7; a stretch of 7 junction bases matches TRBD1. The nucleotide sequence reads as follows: TGTGCCAGCAGCTCTCAGCCAGGGGGAACCTACGAGCAGTACTTC. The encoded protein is CASSSQPGGTYEQYF.